The 20 T cell receptor beta chains below come from one sample, sequenced in a study of beta chain features in type 1 diabetes. TCRB transcripts that were expressed got sequenced, as all of the isolated RNA had been reverse transcribed. Some clones are missing from TCRdb's copy, which holds only in-frame ones; the method was immunoSEQ multiplex PCR. The sample lists hundreds of thousands of clones; about 29% were seen once. The sequencing sample was made of naive CD4+ T cells from blood. The receptor source for this set is a man in his late teens or twenties in good health.

The chain uses TRBV4-3 and TRBJ2-7; 12 positions agree with TRBD2. V lost 2 bases to trimming and J lost 0 bases; unmatched junction nucleotides: 2. This CDR3 has 16 residues. Germline CDR1 reads LGHNA; CDR2 reads YSLEER. The CDR3 DNA reads as TGCGCCAGCAGCCAACTAGCGGGAGGGAGCTCCTACGAGCAGTACTTC. Its protein product is CASSQLAGGSSYEQYF.

The chain carries TRBV10-3 and TRBJ2-7, with 11 bases aligning to TRBD1. The CDR3 runs 15 residues. Trimming removed 2 bases from V and 3 bases from J; junction bases left unmatched: 3. Germline assignment: CDR1 ENHRY and CDR2 SYGVKD. Here the CDR3 reads CAISEAGTGGYEQYF. CDR3 sequence (DNA): TGTGCCATCAGTGAGGCCGGGACAGGGGGCTACGAGCAGTACTTC.

This chain connects TRBV5-1 to TRBJ2-1; D possibly matches TRBD1 or TRBD2 (6 bases each). Per the germline V gene, CDR1 is SGHRS and CDR2 is YFSETQ. The CDR3 extends over 14 amino acids. V lost 8 bases and J 4 bases, leaving 16 bases between the germline ends. The CDR3 nucleotides are TGCGCCAGTATGAAAGGAGGGACATACAATGAGCAGTTCTTC. This codes for CASMKGGTYNEQFF.

The chain links TRBV29-1 to TRBJ2-3, with D unclear. In germline, CDR1 is SQVTM, CDR2 ANQGSEA. The V end lost 4 bases, the J end lost 7 bases, and 9 bases lay between the germline ends. The CDR3 runs 11 residues. In DNA, the CDR3 is TGCAGCGTTGTGCCTACCTATACGCAGTATTTT. It specifies CSVVPTYTQYF.

This clone was seen more than once but under ten times. This chain links TRBV19 with TRBJ2-3; D call uncertain. Germline V gives CDR1 LNHDA, CDR2 SQIVND (reference sequence). The CDR3 has 11 residues. With 7 bases removed from V and 6 bases from J, the gap between germline ends came to 8 bases. Written as DNA, the CDR3 is TGTGCCAGTACCTGGTTCGATACGCAGTATTTT. Amino acid sequence: CASTWFDTQYF.

A few counts support this clone. The rearrangement joins TRBV9 to TRBJ2-7; 7 bases map to TRBD1. This CDR3 contains 14 residues. The V gene end was trimmed by 0 bases and the J gene end by 9 bases; junction bases not matched to a gene: 9. The V gene's germline CDR1 is SGDLS and CDR2 YYNGEE. This chain's CDR3 is CASSVVETGRLQYF. In DNA, the CDR3 is TGTGCCAGCAGCGTAGTGGAGACAGGGAGATTGCAGTACTTC.

With regard to this clone: Additional DNA sequences in this sample encode the identical CDR3. This chain uses TRBV30 with TRBJ2-7; 11 nucleotides line up with TRBD1. CDR1 and CDR2 (germline): GTSNPN, SVGIG (reference sequence). V dropped 2 bases and J dropped 1; count of bases not matched to a gene: 1. CDR3 length: 14 residues. The CDR3 reads CAWSRDRGSYEQYF. CDR3 bases: TGTGCCTGGAGTAGGGACAGGGGGTCCTACGAGCAGTACTTC.

CDR3 in DNA: TGTGCCAGCAGCTTGATGGACAGCTCTGGAAACACCATATATTTT. Its protein product is CASSLMDSSGNTIYF. This rearrangement joins TRBV5-4 to TRBJ1-3; a possible D gene is TRBD1 (6 bases). V was clipped by 1 base and J by 0 bases, with 8 bases between them. Germline CDR1 is SGHNT and CDR2 is YYREEE (reference sequence). The CDR3 consists of 15 residues.

This clone was recorded a few times. This chain connects TRBV27 to TRBJ2-1; the match to TRBD1 covers 9 bases. Germline loops: CDR1 MNHEY, CDR2 SMNVEV (reference sequence). With V trimmed by 6 bases and J by 6 bases, 15 bases remained unmatched. The CDR3 covers 17 residues. The CDR3 region has the DNA TGTGCCAGCAGCCCCTCCCCACAGGGGGCGAAAGGCAATGAGCAGTTCTTC. It specifies CASSPSPQGAKGNEQFF.

V and J are TRBV7-2 and TRBJ2-3, with TRBD2 identical over 9 bases. The CDR3 sequence is 16 residues long. V lost 5 bases, J lost 2 bases, and 8 bases stayed unmatched. CDR1 and CDR2 (germline): SGHTA, FQGNSA. The CDR3 spells CASSLQAGGFTDTQYF. In DNA form, the CDR3 reads TGTGCCAGCAGCCTTCAAGCGGGAGGATTCACAGATACGCAGTATTTT.

The rearrangement joins TRBV7-2 to TRBJ2-1; 8 nucleotides align to TRBD1. The CDR3 has 15 amino acids. CDR1 and CDR2 from the germline V gene are SGHTA and FQGNSA. The V and J ends lost 5 bases and 4 bases, in that order; junction bases with no gene match: 7. The chain's CDR3 is CASSIDRGGYNEQFF. CDR3 bases: TGTGCCAGCAGCATAGACAGGGGAGGTTACAATGAGCAGTTCTTC.

V is TRBV7-6 and J is TRBJ2-5, with D hard to call. Germline V gene data show CDR1 as SGHVS and CDR2 as FNYEAQ. The CDR3 has 12 amino acids. With 2 bases removed from V and 4 bases from J, the gap between germline ends came to 5 bases. The CDR3 nucleotides read TGTGCCAGCAGCTTAATGGGAGAGACCCAGTACTTC. It translates to CASSLMGETQYF.

This clone was observed a few times. The chain couples TRBV5-4 to TRBJ2-7, with D maybe TRBD1 (6 bases). V was clipped by 3 bases and J by 2 bases, with 15 bases between them. Germline assignment: CDR1 SGHNT and CDR2 YYREEE (reference sequence). The CDR3 loop spans 15 amino acids. For the CDR3, the DNA is TGTGCCAGCAGCTCGGGTACGACAGGTACCTACGAGCAGTACTTC. It translates to CASSSGTTGTYEQYF.

This clone has more than one count but fewer than ten. J is TRBJ1-1 and V is TRBV29-1; D is unclear. Germline-derived CDR1 and CDR2 are SQVTM and ANQGSEA. This CDR3 comprises 13 residues. V gave up 5 bases and J gave up 4 bases, with 14 bases separating them. This CDR3 reads CSVTYFRGTEAFF. DNA for the CDR3: TGCAGCGTTACCTACTTTCGAGGCACTGAAGCTTTCTTT.

The table lists this clone with a few counts. The rearrangement links TRBV29-1 to TRBJ2-3; either TRBD1 or TRBD2 may fit D (5 bases each). The germline CDR1 and CDR2 sequences are SQVTM and ANQGSEA. CDR3 length: 18 residues. V was clipped by 7 bases and J by 4 bases, with 30 bases between them. DNA of the CDR3: TGCAGCGCCCGCGCTGGGGGAGTGGGCTGGGCGGGCCCAGATACGCAGTATTTT. This encodes CSARAGGVGWAGPDTQYF.

The V and J genes are TRBV4-2 and TRBJ2-3; weak D call: TRBD2 (6 bases). CDR1 LGHNA and CDR2 YNFKEQ come from the germline V gene. The length of the CDR3 is 15 residues. Trimming stripped 0 bases from V and 4 bases from J, with 11 bases between. CDR3 in amino acids: CASSQEVGGADTQYF. The CDR3 DNA reads TGTGCCAGCAGCCAAGAAGTTGGAGGGGCAGATACGCAGTATTTT.

This chain connects TRBV4-1 to TRBJ2-7; D is undetermined. Germline CDR1 reads MGHRA; CDR2 reads YSYEKL. The CDR3 spans 13 residues. Trimming pared 3 bases from V and 9 bases from J, leaving 15 bases between. The CDR3 loop is CASSHESLPGQYF. The DNA for the CDR3 is TGCGCCAGCAGCCACGAATCCCTACCGGGGCAGTACTTC.

This chain uses TRBV15 with TRBJ2-7; D not resolved. The ends were cut back, 0 bases at V and 4 bases at J, with 13 bases in the middle. The CDR3 sequence is 15 residues long. Germline CDR1 reads LNHNV; CDR2 reads YYDKDF (reference sequence). The CDR3 DNA is TGTGCCACCAGCAGAGATCGAAACAGCGTATACGAGCAGTACTTC. This translates into CATSRDRNSVYEQYF.

The J gene is TRBJ2-1, the V gene TRBV15, with TRBD2 identical over 7 bases. Germline CDR1 LNHNV, CDR2 YYDKDF (reference sequence). The CDR3 loop spans 16 amino acids. The trim removed 1 base at V and 5 bases at J, leaving 8 bases unmatched. The CDR3, as DNA: TGTGCCACCAGCAGAGTATCCCCGGGGGGTCACAATGAGCAGTTCTTC. Encoded protein: CATSRVSPGGHNEQFF.

The genes are TRBV5-4 and TRBJ2-7; D is ambiguous. The CDR3 is 14 residues long. Germline CDR1 and CDR2: SGHNT and YYREEE (reference sequence). V lost 4 bases and J 4 bases, leaving 15 bases between the germline ends. CDR3 in DNA: TGTGCCAGCAGCGTGGAGCTTGTGTCGTACGAGCAGTACTTC. Its translation is CASSVELVSYEQYF.